The 16 T cell receptor beta chains in this list originate from one sample, sequenced in a study of blood T cell repertoires in COVID-19. Sequencing used immunoSEQ multiplex PCR; TCRdb keeps in-frame clones, though not all of them. The sample consists of 250,000 or so clones, under 85% of them appearing once. The sequenced sample consisted of PBMCs or T cells enriched from blood (not recorded which). The source of these receptors is a man in his sixties who had recovered from COVID-19.

The rearrangement links TRBV19 to TRBJ2-5, with 10 bases fitting TRBD1. J gave up 5 bases and V 5 bases, and 2 bases lay outside the gene matches. The CDR3 consists of 13 residues. The germline gives CDR1 LNHDA, CDR2 SQIVND (reference sequence). The CDR3 here is CASSVDRGETQYF. The DNA for the CDR3 is TGTGCCAGTAGTGTGGACAGGGGGGAGACCCAGTACTTC. The variable domain in full, completed from reference TRBV19 and TRBJ2-5, reads DGGITQSPKYLFRKEGQNVTLSCEQNLNHDAMYWYRQDPGQGLRLIYYSQIVNDFQKGDIAEGYSVSREKKESFPLTVTSAQKNPTAFYLCASSVDRGETQYFGPGTRLLVL.

This clone was seen only once. V and J are TRBV3-1 (or the pseudogene TRBV3-2) and TRBJ2-1; D unresolved. The V end lost 6 bases, the J end lost 4 bases, and 7 bases lay between the germline ends. CDR1 LGHDT and CDR2 YNNKEL come from the germline V gene (reference sequence). The CDR3 runs 12 residues. This CDR3 is CASSQVYNEQFF. The CDR3 DNA sequence: TGTGCCAGCAGTCAGGTATACAATGAGCAGTTCTTC.

The chain recombines TRBV12-5 with TRBJ1-1, with 9 bases that match TRBD1. Germline V gene data show CDR1 as LGHNT and CDR2 as FRNRAP. V lost 4 bases to trimming and J lost 4 bases; unmatched junction nucleotides: 25. The length of the CDR3 is 21 residues. The CDR3 bases are TGTGCTAGTGGTTCTCTTAAATATCCGGGACAGGGATTTGGGACGGGCACTGAAGCTTTCTTT. Translated: CASGSLKYPGQGFGTGTEAFF.

This clone was detected only a few times. This chain links TRBV11-3 with TRBJ2-7; D is perhaps TRBD1 (6 bases). Trimming left V 6 bases short and J 3 bases short, with 9 bases between. In germline, CDR1 is SGHNT, CDR2 YENEEA. This CDR3 has 12 residues. The CDR3 spells CASRDRFYEQYF. Written as DNA, the CDR3 is TGTGCCAGCAGGGACAGATTCTACGAGCAGTACTTC.

V and J are TRBV11-3 and TRBJ1-5; no reliable D call. Germline-derived CDR1 and CDR2 are SGHNT and YENEEA. This CDR3 is built from 12 residues. The V end lost 4 bases, the J end lost 9 bases, and 10 bases lay between the germline ends. The CDR3: CASSSGVGPQHF. CDR3 in DNA: TGTGCCAGCAGCTCGGGAGTTGGGCCCCAGCATTTT.

The V gene is TRBV2, the J gene TRBJ1-1, with 7 nucleotides matching TRBD1. Germline trimming cut 6 bases from V and 3 bases from J; bases unmatched to any gene: 4. Germline loops: CDR1 SNHLY, CDR2 FYNNEI. The CDR3 covers 13 residues. This CDR3 is CASRGQAYTEAFF. CDR3 nucleotide sequence: TGTGCCAGCAGAGGACAGGCGTACACTGAAGCTTTCTTT.

The V call is TRBV5-8, the J call TRBJ2-6; 7 bases are shared with TRBD1. With V trimmed by 4 bases and J by 6 bases, 7 bases remained unmatched. Germline CDR1 and CDR2: SGHTS and YDEGEE. The CDR3 contains 15 residues. The CDR3, as DNA: TGTGCCAGCAGCCCGGGACAGCATCAGGCCAACGTCCTGACTTTC. It yields the protein CASSPGQHQANVLTF.

This chain uses TRBV12-5 with TRBJ1-2; 9 bases are a match to TRBD1. Looked up from germline, CDR1 is LGHNT and CDR2 is FRNRAP. With V trimmed by 5 bases and J by 1 base, 11 bases remained unmatched. The CDR3 length is 17 residues. The CDR3 here is CASGPGTGISRNYGYTF. Written as DNA, the CDR3 is TGTGCTAGTGGTCCCGGGACAGGGATATCTCGTAACTATGGCTACACCTTC.

V usage is TRBV2 and J usage is TRBJ1-5, with 8 bases that match TRBD1. Per the germline V gene, CDR1 is SNHLY and CDR2 is FYNNEI. The V and J ends lost 1 base and 5 bases, in that order; junction bases with no gene match: 4. The CDR3 runs to 15 residues. The CDR3 coding sequence is TGTGCCAGCAGTGAAGGACAGGGGTCGTATCAGCCCCAGCATTTT. This translates into CASSEGQGSYQPQHF.

This chain uses TRBV5-1 with TRBJ1-5; D remains ambiguous. Trimming stripped 5 bases from V and 0 bases from J, with 6 bases between. Looked up from germline, CDR1 is SGHRS and CDR2 is YFSETQ. The CDR3 is made up of 13 amino acids. This chain's CDR3 is CASREDSNQPQHF. The CDR3 DNA sequence: TGCGCCAGCAGAGAGGATAGCAATCAGCCCCAGCATTTT.

V is TRBV15 and J is TRBJ2-1; TRBD2 aligns across 9 bases. Germline loops: CDR1 LNHNV, CDR2 YYDKDF (reference sequence). The CDR3 covers 18 residues. J gave up 3 bases and V 0 bases, and 9 bases lay outside the gene matches. The CDR3 DNA reads as TGTGCCACCAGCAGAGAGGGCTATAGCGGGAGTCGCTACAATGAGCAGTTCTTC. Its protein product is CATSREGYSGSRYNEQFF.

The rearrangement joins TRBV30 to TRBJ1-1; 7 bases map to TRBD1. Trimming removed 3 bases from V and 2 bases from J; junction bases left unmatched: 6. Germline CDR1 and CDR2: GTSNPN and SVGIG (reference sequence). CDR3 length: 14 residues. The CDR3 nucleotides are TGTGCCTGGAGAGAGGACAGGACCAACACTGAAGCTTTCTTT. The encoded protein is CAWREDRTNTEAFF.

The J gene is TRBJ2-7, the V gene TRBV6-2 or TRBV6-3; D is unclear. Germline assignment: CDR1 MNHEY and CDR2 SVGEGT. V was trimmed by 2 bases and J by 4 bases, leaving 9 bases between them. CDR3 length equals 13 residues. This CDR3 is CASSYNFLYEQYF. As DNA, the CDR3 is TGTGCCAGCAGTTACAATTTCCTGTACGAGCAGTACTTC.

V gene TRBV9 combines with J gene TRBJ2-7; TRBD1 matches 9 bases. The CDR3 sequence is 14 residues long. Germline CDR1 reads SGDLS; CDR2 reads YYNGEE. Trimming took 4 bases from V and 5 from J; bases not matched to a gene: 7. CDR3 sequence: CASSIRDRVHEQYF. The CDR3 DNA reads TGTGCCAGCAGCATTCGGGACAGGGTTCACGAGCAGTACTTC.

This chain uses TRBV5-1 with TRBJ1-1; D is perhaps TRBD1 (6 bases). Trimming stripped 5 bases from V and 1 base from J, with 15 bases between. CDR1 and CDR2 from the germline V gene are SGHRS and YFSETQ. The CDR3 sequence is 15 residues long. The CDR3 nucleotides are TGCGCCAGCAGTCCAGGACAGTCAGCGAACACTGAAGCTTTCTTT. This gives the protein CASSPGQSANTEAFF.

The CDR3 spells CASSFGGGGETQYF. CDR3 in DNA: TGTGCCAGCAGCTTCGGAGGGGGCGGGGAGACCCAGTACTTC. The V and J genes are TRBV7-2 and TRBJ2-5; tentatively, D is TRBD1 (7 bases). CDR1 is SGHTA and CDR2 is FQGNSA in the germline V gene. The CDR3 is 14 amino acids. V shed 3 bases and J shed 5 bases, with 13 bases lying between them.